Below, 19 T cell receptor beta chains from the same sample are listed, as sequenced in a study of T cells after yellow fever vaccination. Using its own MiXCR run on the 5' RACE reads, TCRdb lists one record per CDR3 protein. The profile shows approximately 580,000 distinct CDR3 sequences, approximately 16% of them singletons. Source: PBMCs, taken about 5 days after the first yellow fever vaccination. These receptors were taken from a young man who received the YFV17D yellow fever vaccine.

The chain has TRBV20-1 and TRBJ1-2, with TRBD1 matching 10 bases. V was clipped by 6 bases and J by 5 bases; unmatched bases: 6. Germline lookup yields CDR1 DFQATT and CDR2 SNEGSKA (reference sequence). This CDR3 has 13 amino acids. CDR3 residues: CSAVQGQGYGYTF. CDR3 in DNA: TGCAGTGCCGTTCAGGGACAGGGGTATGGCTACACCTTC.

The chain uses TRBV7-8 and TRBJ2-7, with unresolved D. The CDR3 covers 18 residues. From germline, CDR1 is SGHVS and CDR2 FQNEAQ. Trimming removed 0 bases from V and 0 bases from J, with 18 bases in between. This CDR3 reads CASSLAGPAAASSYEQYV. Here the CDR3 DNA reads TGTGCCAGCAGCTTAGCTGGTCCTGCCGCGGCAAGCTCCTACGAGCAGTACGTC.

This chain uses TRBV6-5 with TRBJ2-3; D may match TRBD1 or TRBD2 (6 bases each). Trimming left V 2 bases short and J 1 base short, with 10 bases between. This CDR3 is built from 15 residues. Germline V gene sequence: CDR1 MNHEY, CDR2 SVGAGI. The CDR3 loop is CASSYRRGGTDTQYF. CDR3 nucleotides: TGTGCCAGCAGTTACCGTAGGGGGGGCACAGATACGCAGTATTTT.

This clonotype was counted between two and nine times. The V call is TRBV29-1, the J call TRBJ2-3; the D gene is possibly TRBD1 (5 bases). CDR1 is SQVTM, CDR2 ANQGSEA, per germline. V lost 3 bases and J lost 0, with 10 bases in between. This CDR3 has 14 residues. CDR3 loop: CSVESGPSTDTQYF. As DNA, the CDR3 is TGCAGCGTTGAGTCAGGGCCTAGCACAGATACGCAGTATTTT.

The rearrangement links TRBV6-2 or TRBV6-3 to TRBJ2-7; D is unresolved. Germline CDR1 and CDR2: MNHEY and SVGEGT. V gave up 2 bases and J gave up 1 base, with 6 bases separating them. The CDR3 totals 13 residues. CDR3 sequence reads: CASSYGHSYEQYV. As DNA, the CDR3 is TGTGCCAGCAGTTACGGCCATTCCTACGAGCAGTACGTC.

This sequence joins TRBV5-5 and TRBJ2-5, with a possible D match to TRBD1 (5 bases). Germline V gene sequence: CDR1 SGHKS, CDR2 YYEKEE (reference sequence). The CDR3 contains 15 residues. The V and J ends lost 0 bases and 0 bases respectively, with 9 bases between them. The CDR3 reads CASSLASGNQETQYF. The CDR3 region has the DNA TGTGCCAGCAGCTTGGCTTCAGGGAACCAAGAGACCCAGTACTTC.

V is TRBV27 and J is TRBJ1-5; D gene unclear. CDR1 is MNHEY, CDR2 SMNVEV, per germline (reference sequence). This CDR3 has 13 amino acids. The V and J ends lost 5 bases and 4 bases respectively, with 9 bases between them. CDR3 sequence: CASSPSKNQPQHF. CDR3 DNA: TGTGCCAGCAGTCCCTCTAAGAATCAGCCCCAGCATTTT.

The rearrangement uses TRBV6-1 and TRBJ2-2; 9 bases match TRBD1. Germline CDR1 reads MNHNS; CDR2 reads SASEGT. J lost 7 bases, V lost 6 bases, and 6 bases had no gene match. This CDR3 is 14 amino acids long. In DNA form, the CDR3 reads TGTGCCAGCAGGCCACAGGGGGCTTTCGGGGAGCTGTTTTTT. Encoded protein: CASRPQGAFGELFF.

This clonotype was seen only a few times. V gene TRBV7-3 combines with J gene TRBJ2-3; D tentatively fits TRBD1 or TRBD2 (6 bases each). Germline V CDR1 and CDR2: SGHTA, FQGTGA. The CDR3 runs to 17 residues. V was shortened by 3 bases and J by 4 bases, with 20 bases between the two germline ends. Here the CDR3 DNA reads TGTGCCAGCAGCTTGAACCTTTTGGGGGGCCAGGCAGATACGCAGTATTTT. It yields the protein CASSLNLLGGQADTQYF.

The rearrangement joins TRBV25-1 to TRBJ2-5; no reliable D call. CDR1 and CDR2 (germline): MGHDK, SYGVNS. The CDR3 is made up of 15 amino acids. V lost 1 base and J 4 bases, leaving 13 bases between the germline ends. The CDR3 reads CASSESDGPRETQYF. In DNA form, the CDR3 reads TGTGCCAGCAGTGAATCGGATGGGCCCCGAGAGACCCAGTACTTC.

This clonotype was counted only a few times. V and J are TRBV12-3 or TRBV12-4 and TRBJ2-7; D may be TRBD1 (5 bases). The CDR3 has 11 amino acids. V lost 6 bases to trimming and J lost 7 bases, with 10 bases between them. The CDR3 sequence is CASRGLGEQYF. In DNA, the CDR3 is TGTGCCAGCAGGGGGCTCGGGGAGCAGTACTTC.

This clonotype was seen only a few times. CDR3 residues: CASSLETGGFSYNEQFF. The CDR3 DNA reads TGCGCCAGCAGCTTGGAGACAGGGGGTTTCTCCTACAATGAGCAGTTCTTC. The chain joins TRBV5-1 to TRBJ2-1; TRBD1 agrees at 9 bases. Germline trimming cut 0 bases from V and 0 bases from J; bases unmatched to any gene: 4. CDR3 length: 17 residues. The germline V gene encodes CDR1 SGHRS and CDR2 YFSETQ.

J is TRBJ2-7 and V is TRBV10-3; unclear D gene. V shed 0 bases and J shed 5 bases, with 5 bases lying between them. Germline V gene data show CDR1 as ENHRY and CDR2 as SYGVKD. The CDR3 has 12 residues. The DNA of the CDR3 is TGTGCCATCAGTGAGTCGGCCAACGAGCAGTACGTC. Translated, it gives CAISESANEQYV.

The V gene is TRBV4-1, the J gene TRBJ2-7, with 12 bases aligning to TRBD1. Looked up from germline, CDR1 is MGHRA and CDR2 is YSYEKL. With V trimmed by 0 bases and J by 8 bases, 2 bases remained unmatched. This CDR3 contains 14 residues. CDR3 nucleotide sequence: TGCGCCAGCAGCCAAGACGGGACAGGGGGCAAGCAGTACGTC. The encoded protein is CASSQDGTGGKQYV.

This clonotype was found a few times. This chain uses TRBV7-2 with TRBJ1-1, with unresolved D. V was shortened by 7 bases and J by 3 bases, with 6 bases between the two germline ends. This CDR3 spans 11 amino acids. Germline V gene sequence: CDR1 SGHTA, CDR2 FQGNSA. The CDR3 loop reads CASNAYTEAFF. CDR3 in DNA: TGTGCCAGCAACGCCTACACTGAAGCTTTCTTT.

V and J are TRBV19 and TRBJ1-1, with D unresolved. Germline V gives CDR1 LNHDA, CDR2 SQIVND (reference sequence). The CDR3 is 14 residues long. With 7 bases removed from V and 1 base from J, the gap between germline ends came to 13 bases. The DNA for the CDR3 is TGTGCCAGTATGCCGGGTCCGGGGAACACTGAAGCTTTCTTT. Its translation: CASMPGPGNTEAFF. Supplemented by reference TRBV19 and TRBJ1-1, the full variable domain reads DGGITQSPKYLFRKEGQNVTLSCEQNLNHDAMYWYRQDPGQGLRLIYYSQIVNDFQKGDIAEGYSVSREKKESFPLTVTSAQKNPTAFYLCASMPGPGNTEAFFGQGTRLTVV.

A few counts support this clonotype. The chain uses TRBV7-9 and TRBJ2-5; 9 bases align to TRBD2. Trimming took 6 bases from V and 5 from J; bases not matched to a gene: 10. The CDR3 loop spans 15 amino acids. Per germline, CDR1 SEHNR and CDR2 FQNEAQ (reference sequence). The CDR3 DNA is TGTGCCAGCAGGGCGATAGCGGGGGCCGGGGAGACCCAGTACTTC. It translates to CASRAIAGAGETQYF.

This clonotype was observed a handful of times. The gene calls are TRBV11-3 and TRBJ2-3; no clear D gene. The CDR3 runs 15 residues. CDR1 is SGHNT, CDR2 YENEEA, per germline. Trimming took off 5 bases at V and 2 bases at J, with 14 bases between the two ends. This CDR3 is CASSTSPDLTDTQYF. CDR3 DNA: TGTGCCAGCAGCACTTCACCCGACCTCACAGATACGCAGTATTTT.

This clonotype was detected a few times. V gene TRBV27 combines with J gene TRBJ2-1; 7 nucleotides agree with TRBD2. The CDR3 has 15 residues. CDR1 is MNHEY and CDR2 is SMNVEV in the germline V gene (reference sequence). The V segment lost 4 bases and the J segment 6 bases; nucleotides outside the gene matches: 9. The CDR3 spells CASSSSGVRTNEQFF. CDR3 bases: TGTGCCAGCAGTTCAAGCGGGGTCAGAACCAATGAGCAGTTCTTC.